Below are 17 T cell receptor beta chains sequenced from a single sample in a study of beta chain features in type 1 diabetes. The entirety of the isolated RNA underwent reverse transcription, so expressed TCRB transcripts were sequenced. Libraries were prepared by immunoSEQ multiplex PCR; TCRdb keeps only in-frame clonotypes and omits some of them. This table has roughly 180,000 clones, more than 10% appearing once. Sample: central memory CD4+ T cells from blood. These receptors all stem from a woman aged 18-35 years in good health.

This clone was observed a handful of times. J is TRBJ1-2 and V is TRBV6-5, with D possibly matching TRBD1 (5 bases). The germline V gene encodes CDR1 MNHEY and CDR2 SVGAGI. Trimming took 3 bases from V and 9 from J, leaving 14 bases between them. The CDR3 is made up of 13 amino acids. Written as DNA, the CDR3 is TGTGCCAGCAGTTATTTTACAGGCTCTCGCTACACCTTC. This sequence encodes CASSYFTGSRYTF.

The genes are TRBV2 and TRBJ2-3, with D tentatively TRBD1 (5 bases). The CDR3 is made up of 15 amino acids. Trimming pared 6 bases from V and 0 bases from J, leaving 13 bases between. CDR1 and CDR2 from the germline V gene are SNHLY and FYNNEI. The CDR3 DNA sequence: TGTGCCAGCAGCCTTCGGACAATAAGCACAGATACGCAGTATTTT. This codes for CASSLRTISTDTQYF. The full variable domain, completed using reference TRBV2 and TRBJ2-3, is EPEVTQTPSHQVTQMGQEVILRCVPISNHLYFYWYRQILGQKVEFLVSFYNNEISEKSEIFDDQFSVERPDGSNFTLKIRSTKLEDSAMYFCASSLRTISTDTQYFGPGTRLTVL.

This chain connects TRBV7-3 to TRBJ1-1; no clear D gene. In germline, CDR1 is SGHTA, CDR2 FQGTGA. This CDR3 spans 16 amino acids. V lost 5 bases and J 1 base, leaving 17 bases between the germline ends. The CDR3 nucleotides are TGTGCCAGCAGCCCATCGAGACAATCTAAGAACACTGAAGCTTTCTTT. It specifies CASSPSRQSKNTEAFF.

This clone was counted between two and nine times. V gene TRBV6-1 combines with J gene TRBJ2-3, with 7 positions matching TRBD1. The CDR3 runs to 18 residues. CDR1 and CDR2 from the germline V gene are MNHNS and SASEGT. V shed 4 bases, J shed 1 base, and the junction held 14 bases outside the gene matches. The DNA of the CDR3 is TGTGCCAGCAGTGTTCTAGAGGCCTCTGACAGGGGCACAGATACGCAGTATTTT. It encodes CASSVLEASDRGTDTQYF.

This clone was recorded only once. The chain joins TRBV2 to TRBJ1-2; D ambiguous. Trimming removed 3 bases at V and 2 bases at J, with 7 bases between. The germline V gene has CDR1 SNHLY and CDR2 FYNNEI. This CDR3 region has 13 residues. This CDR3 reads CASSEAENYGYTF. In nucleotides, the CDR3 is TGTGCCAGCAGTGAGGCGGAAAACTATGGCTACACCTTC. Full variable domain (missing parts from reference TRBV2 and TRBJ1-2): EPEVTQTPSHQVTQMGQEVILRCVPISNHLYFYWYRQILGQKVEFLVSFYNNEISEKSEIFDDQFSVERPDGSNFTLKIRSTKLEDSAMYFCASSEAENYGYTFGSGTRLTVV.

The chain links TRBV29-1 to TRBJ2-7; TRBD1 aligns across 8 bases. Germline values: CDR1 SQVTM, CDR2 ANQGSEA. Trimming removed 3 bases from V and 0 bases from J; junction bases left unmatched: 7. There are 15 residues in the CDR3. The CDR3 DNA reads TGCAGCGTTGAGGGGGACAGGAAGAGCTCCTACGAGCAGTACTTC. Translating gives CSVEGDRKSSYEQYF.

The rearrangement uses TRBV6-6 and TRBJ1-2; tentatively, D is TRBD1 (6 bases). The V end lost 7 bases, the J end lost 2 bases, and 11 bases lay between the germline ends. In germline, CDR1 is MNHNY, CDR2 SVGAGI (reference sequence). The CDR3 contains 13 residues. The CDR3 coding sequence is TGTGCCAGCAACCCAACAGGGAACTATGGCTACACCTTC. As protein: CASNPTGNYGYTF.

CDR3 sequence: CSVRSETQYF. In DNA form, the CDR3 reads TGCAGCGTTCGTTCGGAGACCCAGTACTTC. This chain connects TRBV29-1 to TRBJ2-5, with D uncertain. With 5 bases removed from V and 5 bases from J, the gap between germline ends came to 6 bases. CDR1 is SQVTM, CDR2 ANQGSEA, per germline. The CDR3 runs 10 residues.

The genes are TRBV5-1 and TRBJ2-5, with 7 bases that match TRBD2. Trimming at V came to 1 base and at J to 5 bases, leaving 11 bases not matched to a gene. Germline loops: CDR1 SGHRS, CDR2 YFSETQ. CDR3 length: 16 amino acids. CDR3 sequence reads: CASSLSTGGGTETQYF. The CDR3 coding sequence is TGCGCCAGCAGCTTGTCTACGGGAGGAGGGACGGAGACCCAGTACTTC.

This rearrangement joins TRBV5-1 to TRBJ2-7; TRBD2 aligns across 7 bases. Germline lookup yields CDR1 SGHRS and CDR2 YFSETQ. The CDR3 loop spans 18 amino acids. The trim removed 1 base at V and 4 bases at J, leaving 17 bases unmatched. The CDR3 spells CASSLSWVAGRHVYEQYF. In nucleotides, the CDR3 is TGCGCCAGCAGCTTGAGTTGGGTAGCGGGTCGACATGTATACGAGCAGTACTTC.

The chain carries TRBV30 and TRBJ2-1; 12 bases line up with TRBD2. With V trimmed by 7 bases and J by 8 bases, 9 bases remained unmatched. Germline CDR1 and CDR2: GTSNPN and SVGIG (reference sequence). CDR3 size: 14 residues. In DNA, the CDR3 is TGTGCCTTCCGGACTAGCGGGATAGGGCATGAGCAGTTCTTC. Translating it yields CAFRTSGIGHEQFF. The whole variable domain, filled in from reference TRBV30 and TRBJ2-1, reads SQTIHQWPATLVQPVGSPLSLECTVEGTSNPNLYWYRQAAGRGLQLLFYSVGIGQISSEVPQNLSASRPQDRQFILSSKKLLLSDSGFYLCAFRTSGIGHEQFFGPGTRLTVL.

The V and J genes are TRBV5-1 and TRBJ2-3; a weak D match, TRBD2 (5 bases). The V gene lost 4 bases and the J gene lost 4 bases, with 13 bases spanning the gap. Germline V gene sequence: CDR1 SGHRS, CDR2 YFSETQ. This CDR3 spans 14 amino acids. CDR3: CASSLMGVPDTQYF. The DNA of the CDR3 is TGCGCCAGCAGCCTAATGGGAGTGCCAGATACGCAGTATTTT.

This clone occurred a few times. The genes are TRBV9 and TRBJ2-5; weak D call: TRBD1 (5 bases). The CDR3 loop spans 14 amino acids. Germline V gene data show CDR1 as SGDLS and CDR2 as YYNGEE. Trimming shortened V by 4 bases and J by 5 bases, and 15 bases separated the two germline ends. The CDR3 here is CASSSRGLQETQYF. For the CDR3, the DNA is TGTGCCAGCAGCTCAAGGGGATTGCAGGAGACCCAGTACTTC.

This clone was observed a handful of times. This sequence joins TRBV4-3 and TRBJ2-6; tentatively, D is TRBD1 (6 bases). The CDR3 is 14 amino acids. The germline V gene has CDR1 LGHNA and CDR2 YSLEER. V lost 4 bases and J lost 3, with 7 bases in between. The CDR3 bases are TGCGCCAGCAGCCTAGGGGGTGGGGCCAACGTCCTGACTTTC. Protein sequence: CASSLGGGANVLTF.

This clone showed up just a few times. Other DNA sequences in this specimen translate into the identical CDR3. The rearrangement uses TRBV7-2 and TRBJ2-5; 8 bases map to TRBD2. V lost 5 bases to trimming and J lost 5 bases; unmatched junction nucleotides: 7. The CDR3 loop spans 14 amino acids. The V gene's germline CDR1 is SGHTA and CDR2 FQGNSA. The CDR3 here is CASSQSGRGETQYF. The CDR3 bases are TGTGCCAGCAGCCAGAGCGGGAGAGGGGAGACCCAGTACTTC. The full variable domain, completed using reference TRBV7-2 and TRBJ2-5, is GAGVSQSPSNKVTEKGKDVELRCDPISGHTALYWYRQSLGQGLEFLIYFQGNSAPDKSGLPSDRFSAERTGGSVSTLTIQRTQQEDSAVYLCASSQSGRGETQYFGPGTRLLVL.

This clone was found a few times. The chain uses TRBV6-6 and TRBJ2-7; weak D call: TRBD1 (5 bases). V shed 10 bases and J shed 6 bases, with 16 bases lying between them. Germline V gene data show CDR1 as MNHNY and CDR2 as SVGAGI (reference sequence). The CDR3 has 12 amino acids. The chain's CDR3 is CAIAPSGIEQYF. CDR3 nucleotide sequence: TGTGCCATCGCCCCGTCAGGGATCGAGCAGTACTTC.

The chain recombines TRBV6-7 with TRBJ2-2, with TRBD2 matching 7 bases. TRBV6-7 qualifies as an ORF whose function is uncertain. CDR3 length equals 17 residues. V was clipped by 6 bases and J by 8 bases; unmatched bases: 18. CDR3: CASSAFLAARIRGELFF. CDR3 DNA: TGTGCCAGCAGCGCCTTTCTAGCGGCAAGGATTAGAGGGGAGCTGTTTTTT.